The source of this T cell receptor (beta chain) is a study of cytomegalovirus exposure and HLA in healthy donors. Study-level findings and limits: The availability of immune exposure information extended only to CMV serostatus.

Donors showed nominal health when sampled, although they likely had unrecorded immune exposures. The length of the CDR3 is 13 residues. Trimming cost V 4 bases and J 6 bases, with 11 bases left between them. Germline CDR1 is SGHNT and CDR2 is YYREEE (reference sequence). The PCR contained 60 Vbeta and 13 Jbeta primers. Authors' data handling: In a later analysis, some 10 million of some 80 million unique beta chains occurred in at least two donors. Measured with immunoSEQ multiplex PCR; TCRdb has only the in-frame clones, and not every one. V, J and clone size are taken as reported in that table, and D and trimming were inferred from the DNA itself. The top ten hold less than 15% of the sample, which has about 200,000 clones, 75% to 85% seen once. Regarding this clone: The antigen is undetermined.

The sample consisted of PBMCs. The TCR comes from a woman younger than 45 in good health and CMV-seropositive. The rearrangement links TRBV5-4 to TRBJ2-1, with a possible D match to TRBD1 (6 bases). Written as DNA, the CDR3 is TGTGCCAGCAGCAGGGGGACGCTCAATGAGCAGTTCTTC. Residues: CASSRGTLNEQFF. The full variable domain, its missing parts supplied by reference TRBV5-4 and TRBJ2-1, is ETGVTQSPTHLIKTRGQQVTLRCSSQSGHNTVSWYQQALGQGPQFIFQYYREEENGRGNFPPRFSGLQFPNYSSELNVNALELDDSALYLCASSRGTLNEQFFGPGTRLTVL.